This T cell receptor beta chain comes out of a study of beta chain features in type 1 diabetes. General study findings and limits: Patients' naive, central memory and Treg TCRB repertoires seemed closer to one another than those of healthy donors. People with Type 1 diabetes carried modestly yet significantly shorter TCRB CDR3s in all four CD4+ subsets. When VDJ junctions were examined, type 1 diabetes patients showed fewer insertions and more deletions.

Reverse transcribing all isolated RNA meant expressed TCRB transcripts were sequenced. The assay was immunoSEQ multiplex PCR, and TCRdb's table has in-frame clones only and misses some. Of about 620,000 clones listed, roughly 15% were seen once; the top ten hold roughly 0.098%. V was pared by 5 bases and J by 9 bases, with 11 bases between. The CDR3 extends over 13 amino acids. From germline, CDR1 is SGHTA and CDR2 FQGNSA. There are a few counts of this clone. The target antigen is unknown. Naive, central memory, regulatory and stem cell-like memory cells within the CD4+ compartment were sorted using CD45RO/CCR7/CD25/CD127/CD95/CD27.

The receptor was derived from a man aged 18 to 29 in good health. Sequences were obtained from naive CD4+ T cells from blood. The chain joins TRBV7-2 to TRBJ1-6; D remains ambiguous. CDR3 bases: TGTGCCAGCAGCCCACGACTCGTTTCACCCCTCCACTTT. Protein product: CASSPRLVSPLHF. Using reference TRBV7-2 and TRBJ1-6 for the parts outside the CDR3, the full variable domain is GAGVSQSPSNKVTEKGKDVELRCDPISGHTALYWYRQSLGQGLEFLIYFQGNSAPDKSGLPSDRFSAERTGGSVSTLTIQRTQQEDSAVYLCASSPRLVSPLHFGNGTRLTVT.